The TCR beta chain under discussion was sequenced for a study of tumor-infiltrating lymphocytes in primary liver carcinoma. V shed 7 bases and J shed 0 bases, with 14 bases lying between them. The CDR3 has 15 amino acids. Germline V gene sequence: CDR1 SGHAT, CDR2 FQDESV (reference sequence). Notes on the study in general: The 250 largest clones made up significantly more of tumor than blood repertoires (p = 0.039).

This clonotype was counted many times. What it binds is unknown. It was unsorted whole blood that yielded blood RNA, and germline DNA was also extracted. Treatment-naive at the time, the patients had chronic HBV infection. A primer matching the constant region was used to make TCR beta cDNA from approximately 0.45 ug of total RNA. Generation of the TCR beta libraries relied on three nested multiplex PCR rounds using slightly modified ARM-PCR. Rounds one and two of PCR, each of about 10 cycles, were primed with TRBV1-TRBV30 forward primers and a C-beta reverse primer. TCRdb itself ran the multiplex PCR reads through MiXCR, one entry per CDR3 protein. Among 250,000 to 350,000 distinct CDR3 sequences listed, roughly three fifths were seen once.

Sequenced input: peripheral blood. The sequence came from a woman in her thirties with primary liver carcinoma and hepatitis B virus infection. V and J are TRBV11-1 and TRBJ2-3, with D perhaps TRBD2 (6 bases). CDR3 DNA: TGTGCCAGCACCCGGGACTTCACTAGCACAGATACGCAGTATTTT. Protein: CASTRDFTSTDTQYF.